Listed here are 6 T cell receptor beta chains from one sample, sequenced in a study of a mutant IDH1 vaccine in newly diagnosed glioma. The method was immunoSEQ multiplex PCR; TCRdb's version includes in-frame clones alone and lacks a portion of them. The sample carries tens of thousands of clones, about four fifths recorded once. The time point denotes: baseline, week 1 (first vaccination visit). Described treatment: pre-vaccination baseline after standard-of-care therapy. The source was PBMCs, collected from a glioma patient treated with radiotherapy, temozolomide or both. All receptors come from a man aged 45 to 65 with glioma.

This clone was picked up a small number of times. CDR3 bases: TGCGCCAGCAGCCCAGACAGCTCTGGAAACACCATATATTTT. It specifies CASSPDSSGNTIYF. This chain joins TRBV5-1 and TRBJ1-3; weak D call: TRBD1 (5 bases). This CDR3 spans 14 amino acids. Deletions cut 4 bases from V and 0 bases from J, with 8 bases between. In germline, CDR1 is SGHRS, CDR2 YFSETQ.

The rearrangement joins TRBV4-2 to TRBJ2-1; D not resolved. The CDR3 has 14 amino acids. The germline V gene has CDR1 LGHNA and CDR2 YNFKEQ. Trimming took off 1 base at V and 8 bases at J, with 12 bases between the two ends. The CDR3 DNA reads as TGTGCCAGCAGCCAAGGGGCGTTTAAGGATGAGCAGTTCTTC. It codes for CASSQGAFKDEQFF.

The J gene is TRBJ1-1, the V gene TRBV19; D is possibly TRBD1 (5 bases). Per the germline V gene, CDR1 is LNHDA and CDR2 is SQIVND (reference sequence). Trimming removed 6 bases from V and 0 bases from J, with 11 bases in between. The CDR3 contains 14 residues. CDR3 in amino acids: CASREQVMNTEAFF. The CDR3 nucleotides are TGTGCCAGTAGGGAACAGGTCATGAACACTGAAGCTTTCTTT.

The V gene is TRBV7-9, the J gene TRBJ1-4; D call uncertain. The V end lost 6 bases, the J end lost 4 bases, and 15 bases lay between the germline ends. Germline V gene sequence: CDR1 SEHNR, CDR2 FQNEAQ (reference sequence). CDR3 length equals 15 residues. The CDR3 DNA reads as TGTGCCAGCAGTCCTCCCCAGACCAGTAATGAAAAACTGTTTTTT. Protein sequence: CASSPPQTSNEKLFF.

This clone was found a few times. The chain joins TRBV10-2 to TRBJ1-1, with D perhaps TRBD1 (5 bases). The ends were cut back, 3 bases at V and 11 bases at J, with 13 bases in the middle. This CDR3 spans 12 amino acids. Germline V gives CDR1 WSHSY, CDR2 SAAADI. The CDR3 sequence is CASSDGAAGAFF. The CDR3 coding sequence is TGCGCCAGCAGTGACGGGGCCGCGGGCGCTTTCTTT.

The rearrangement links TRBV6-5 to TRBJ2-7; no clear D gene. This CDR3 has 15 amino acids. CDR1 is MNHEY and CDR2 is SVGAGI in the germline V gene. V dropped 1 base and J dropped 2 bases, with 12 bases sitting between them. The CDR3 DNA reads TGTGCCAGCAGTTACTTGGGCAGGCTAGCCTACGAGCAGTACTTC. Translation: CASSYLGRLAYEQYF.